This TCR beta chain was recovered during a study of vaccination and CD4 T cells after COVID-19. Regarding treatment: roughly 10-day PBMC culture with coronavirus spike peptide pools or control peptides (ViraFEST assay). Regarding this clonotype: Its antigen is not identified.

Germline V gene sequence: CDR1 GTSNPN, CDR2 SVGIG (reference sequence). The V and J ends lost 7 bases and 1 base respectively, with 19 bases between them. This CDR3 region has 15 residues. An Oncomine TCR Beta short-read assay was used to sequence the DNA from cultured CD4+ T cells. TCRdb fed the PCR reads into MiXCR, producing one record per CDR3 protein. Of over 9,000 distinct CDR3 sequences detected, around half appear once; the ten largest clones hold over 9.5%. The chain links TRBV30 to TRBJ1-1; TRBD1 is a possible D gene (5 bases). Sequencing was performed on CD4+ T cells from blood, cultured in vitro. This TCR was sampled from a human donor who had recovered from COVID-19. CDR3 in DNA: TGTGCCTCCACCGGGCAGGGACTCGCGAACACTGAAGCTTTCTTT. This gives the protein CASTGQGLANTEAFF.